This TCR beta chain was recovered during a study of blood T cells in healthy people across ages. Notes on the study in general: Among T cells, TCR beta diversity per million cells dropped roughly linearly as age rose. Diversity figures based on one million T cells were deemed too low. With naive T cell percentage, TCR beta diversity showed a strong correlation.

A second PCR, run for about 7 to 11 cycles, used a sample-barcoded 5' primer plus a J-beta primer mix. TCRdb independently ran MiXCR on the 5' RACE reads; one entry per CDR3 protein. The sample yields about 730,000 distinct CDR3 sequences, roughly 43% seen once. Concerning this clonotype: Its antigen is as yet unknown.

The CDR3 runs to 18 residues. The germline V gene encodes CDR1 SGDLS and CDR2 YYNGEE. Trimming took 0 bases from V and 4 from J, leaving 20 bases between them. Isolation yielded PBMCs, at least 6.5 million per sample, in every case. J is TRBJ2-1 and V is TRBV9, with D perhaps matching TRBD1 (5 bases). Source material: blood. The sequence was obtained from a woman in her sixties in good health. Here the CDR3 reads CASSVANRTQLSYNEQFF. As DNA, the CDR3 is TGTGCCAGCAGCGTAGCTAACAGGACGCAATTATCTTACAATGAGCAGTTCTTC.